Described below is a single T cell receptor beta chain sequence and its context. The sample belongs to a study of T cell changes during pregnancy in multiple sclerosis. Produced via immunoSEQ multiplex PCR; TCRdb's table is partial and in-frame only. The sample has about 67,000 clones; 90% are singletons. This CDR3 region has 16 residues. V lost 5 bases and J lost 6; bases outside the gene matches: 7. Germline CDR1 MNHEY, CDR2 SMNVEV (reference sequence). This sample comprised peripheral blood, obtained in the third trimester of pregnancy. The chain links TRBV27 to TRBJ2-1, with 13 bases fitting TRBD2. This clonotype originated in a female donor with multiple sclerosis, enrolled in a pregnancy study. CDR3 in DNA: TGTGCCAGCAGTCTCGGGACTAGCGGGATTGGCAATGAGCAGTTCTTC. Amino acids: CASSLGTSGIGNEQFF.